The 30 T cell receptor beta chains listed next were all sequenced from one sample in a study of CD8 T cells in Susac syndrome. RNA, at roughly 0.45 to 1 ug, was reverse transcribed with random hexamers. TCRdb re-derived calls from the immunoSEQ multiplex PCR reads in MiXCR, one entry per CDR3 protein. The data hold over 350,000 distinct CDR3 sequences, with roughly 85% observed a single time. The material sequenced was CD8+ T cells from PBMCs. All receptors come from a human donor with multiple sclerosis.

This chain uses TRBV5-8 with TRBJ2-7; D gene unclear. This CDR3 has 19 amino acids. The V end lost 2 bases, the J end lost 6 bases, and 30 bases lay between the germline ends. CDR1 is SGHTS and CDR2 is YDEGEE in the germline V gene. CDR3 protein: CASSFIGQVRLVDFGEQYF. In DNA, the CDR3 is TGTGCCAGCAGCTTCATTGGGCAGGTTCGGCTAGTCGATTTCGGCGAGCAGTACTTC.

V usage is TRBV27 and J usage is TRBJ1-6; weak D call: TRBD1 (5 bases). V was trimmed by 7 bases and J by 10 bases, leaving 17 bases between them. The CDR3 sequence is 14 residues long. CDR1 is MNHEY and CDR2 is SMNVEV in the germline V gene (reference sequence). The CDR3, as DNA: TGTGCCAGCAAGGCAGGGTCAGACGGCTCACCCCTCCACTTT. This gives the protein CASKAGSDGSPLHF.

This clonotype occurred a few times. The V and J genes are TRBV12-3 or TRBV12-4 and TRBJ2-1; D is possibly TRBD1 (5 bases). V lost 1 base, J lost 9 bases, and 7 bases lay in between. This CDR3 region has 12 residues. The CDR3 reads CASSLVGVEQFF. For the CDR3, the DNA is TGTGCCAGCAGTTTAGTAGGGGTTGAGCAGTTCTTC.

The chain employs TRBV7-3 and TRBJ2-1; 11 bases are a match to TRBD2. Germline trimming cut 5 bases from V and 6 bases from J; bases unmatched to any gene: 3. CDR1 and CDR2 from the germline V gene are SGHTA and FQGTGA. CDR3 size: 14 residues. The CDR3 sequence is CASSTTSGSNEQFF. In DNA, the CDR3 is TGTGCCAGCAGCACCACTAGCGGGAGCAATGAGCAGTTCTTC.

This clonotype showed up just a few times. CDR3 sequence (DNA): TGTGCCAGCAGCTTATCCACAGGGGAAGAGACCCAGTACTTC. This encodes CASSLSTGEETQYF. This chain links TRBV7-9 with TRBJ2-5, with 7 bases fitting TRBD1. J gave up 3 bases and V 2 bases, and 3 bases lay outside the gene matches. The CDR3 length is 14 residues. Germline V lookup: CDR1 SEHNR, CDR2 FQNEAQ (reference sequence).

The genes are TRBV27 and TRBJ1-1, with unresolved D. Trimming took off 3 bases at V and 1 base at J, with 9 bases between the two ends. Germline CDR1 is MNHEY and CDR2 is SMNVEV (reference sequence). This CDR3 contains 14 residues. The CDR3 DNA sequence: TGTGCCAGCAGTTTCGGGCCACCGAACACTGAAGCTTTCTTT. It encodes CASSFGPPNTEAFF.

The chain uses TRBV7-2 and TRBJ2-1; D perhaps matches TRBD1 (6 bases). The germline CDR1 and CDR2 sequences are SGHTA and FQGNSA. The V end was cut by 5 bases, the J end by 10 bases, with 21 bases between. CDR3 length: 15 residues. The CDR3 loop reads CASSASGPSRGEQFF. CDR3 in DNA: TGTGCCAGCAGCGCCTCGGGACCTAGCAGGGGCGAGCAGTTCTTC.

The V and J genes are TRBV18 and TRBJ2-3; D is perhaps TRBD2 (6 bases). There are 17 residues in the CDR3. Trimming took 0 bases from V and 5 from J, leaving 18 bases between them. Germline V gene data show CDR1 as KGHSH and CDR2 as LQKENI. The CDR3 here is CASSPPSGGEAGDTQYF. As DNA, the CDR3 is TGTGCCAGCTCACCACCGTCTGGTGGTGAAGCGGGAGATACGCAGTATTTT.

The chain uses TRBV18 and TRBJ2-5; 8 bases are shared with TRBD1. The CDR3 covers 17 residues. Germline CDR1 and CDR2: KGHSH and LQKENI. J was trimmed by 3 bases and V by 3 bases; bases with no gene match: 12. CDR3 bases: TGTGCCAGCTCACCTCTGGGGTGGACAGGGCCGGAAGAGACCCAGTACTTC. Translating gives CASSPLGWTGPEETQYF.

The chain recombines TRBV21-1 with TRBJ2-7; the table's D call of TRBD1 was not tested on the DNA. TRBV21-1 is tagged as a pseudogene. This CDR3 region has 15 residues. DNA for the CDR3: TGTGCCAGCAGCGCACGGCACAGGGCCACCTACGAGCAGTACTTC. It codes for CASSARHRATYEQYF.

The count of this clonotype is one. The J gene is TRBJ1-1, the V gene TRBV19, with D tentatively TRBD1 (5 bases). The CDR3 consists of 16 residues. Trimming removed 3 bases from V and 2 bases from J, with 16 bases in between. CDR1 LNHDA and CDR2 SQIVND come from the germline V gene (reference sequence). CDR3 residues: CASSMVGEGVNTEAFF. In nucleotides, the CDR3 is TGTGCCAGTAGTATGGTTGGAGAAGGGGTTAACACTGAAGCTTTCTTT.

V gene TRBV4-1 combines with J gene TRBJ1-1; D remains ambiguous. The V gene's germline CDR1 is MGHRA and CDR2 YSYEKL. The CDR3 covers 12 residues. V lost 0 bases, J lost 4 bases, and 3 bases lay in between. This CDR3 is CASSQDPTEAFF. For the CDR3, the DNA is TGCGCCAGCAGCCAAGATCCCACTGAAGCTTTCTTT.

This clonotype was seen a single time. The rearrangement uses TRBV5-1 and TRBJ2-1; 11 bases agree with TRBD2. The CDR3 is made up of 17 amino acids. Trimming at V came to 1 base and at J to 8 bases, leaving 11 bases not matched to a gene. Looked up from germline, CDR1 is SGHRS and CDR2 is YFSETQ. The CDR3 protein is CASSLRTSGQLSDEQFF. DNA of the CDR3: TGCGCCAGCAGCTTGAGGACTAGCGGGCAACTTTCCGATGAGCAGTTCTTC.

This CDR3 reads CASSLENPSSTDTQYF. The CDR3 coding sequence is TGTGCCAGCAGCTTAGAGAACCCATCTAGCACAGATACGCAGTATTTT. The rearrangement uses TRBV7-6 and TRBJ2-3, with D unresolved. Germline CDR1 SGHVS, CDR2 FNYEAQ. The CDR3 sequence is 16 residues long. The V and J ends lost 1 base and 0 bases respectively, with 11 bases between them. Complete variable domain (other parts from reference TRBV7-6 and TRBJ2-3): GAGVSQSPRYKVTKRGQDVALRCDPISGHVSLYWYRQALGQGPEFLTYFNYEAQQDKSGLPNDRFSAERPEGSISTLTIQRTEQRDSAMYRCASSLENPSSTDTQYFGPGTRLTVL.

The chain links TRBV4-1 to TRBJ1-5, with a possible D match to TRBD1 (5 bases). Trimming removed 6 bases at V and 0 bases at J, with 12 bases between. Germline lookup yields CDR1 MGHRA and CDR2 YSYEKL. This CDR3 contains 15 residues. Here the CDR3 reads CASSPGADSNQPQHF. The DNA of the CDR3 is TGCGCCAGCAGTCCCGGGGCGGATAGCAATCAGCCCCAGCATTTT.

This clonotype was observed once. The chain links TRBV7-2 to TRBJ2-1, with D possibly being TRBD2 (5 bases). Per the germline V gene, CDR1 is SGHTA and CDR2 is FQGNSA. The CDR3 runs 15 residues. With 1 base removed from V and 8 bases from J, the gap between germline ends came to 15 bases. CDR3 loop: CASSLGGLRWDEQFF. DNA for the CDR3: TGTGCCAGCAGCTTAGGAGGGCTACGATGGGATGAGCAGTTCTTC.

J is TRBJ2-7 and V is TRBV27; unclear D gene. Trimming took 6 bases from V and 2 from J, leaving 14 bases between them. CDR3 length equals 14 residues. Germline values: CDR1 MNHEY, CDR2 SMNVEV (reference sequence). In DNA, the CDR3 is TGTGCCAGCAGCGCACCTCGCGCAGCCTACGAGCAGTACTTC. Translating gives CASSAPRAAYEQYF.

The chain employs TRBV29-1 and TRBJ1-1; D gene uncertain. Germline values: CDR1 SQVTM, CDR2 ANQGSEA. This CDR3 spans 12 amino acids. V was pared by 2 bases and J by 2 bases, with 6 bases between. This CDR3 is CSVEPQNTEAFF. In DNA, the CDR3 is TGCAGCGTTGAACCCCAAAACACTGAAGCTTTCTTT.

This rearrangement joins TRBV15 to TRBJ1-2; D might be TRBD1 (5 bases). The CDR3 extends over 16 amino acids. Germline loops: CDR1 LNHNV, CDR2 YYDKDF (reference sequence). Trimming left V 0 bases short and J 7 bases short, with 18 bases between. CDR3 DNA sequence: TGTGCCACCAGCAGAGATTCAGAGAGTCAGGGCGGTGGCTACACCTTC. Protein sequence: CATSRDSESQGGGYTF.

The J gene is TRBJ2-1, the V gene TRBV27; maybe TRBD2 (5 bases). This CDR3 has 14 amino acids. Trimming cost V 2 bases and J 15 bases, with 20 bases left between them. Germline V gives CDR1 MNHEY, CDR2 SMNVEV (reference sequence). The CDR3 nucleotides read TGTGCCAGCAGTTTAATCGGCCACACACCGGGGTTGTTCTTC. Its protein product is CASSLIGHTPGLFF.

This chain connects TRBV27 to TRBJ2-7; no firm D call. Deletions cut 2 bases from V and 2 bases from J, with 7 bases between. The germline V gene encodes CDR1 MNHEY and CDR2 SMNVEV (reference sequence). CDR3 length equals 13 residues. The CDR3 here is CASSLIPPYEQYF. The CDR3 DNA follows: TGTGCCAGCAGTTTAATTCCCCCCTACGAGCAGTACTTC.

The J gene is TRBJ1-2, the V gene TRBV4-1; D perhaps matches TRBD1 (5 bases). The V gene lost 0 bases and the J gene lost 5 bases, with 10 bases spanning the gap. The CDR3 contains 14 residues. Germline lookup yields CDR1 MGHRA and CDR2 YSYEKL. The CDR3 region is CASSQEGTAYGYTF. CDR3 in DNA: TGCGCCAGCAGCCAAGAAGGGACCGCTTATGGCTACACCTTC.

The chain uses TRBV11-2 and TRBJ1-2; TRBD1 matches at 9 bases. The germline gives CDR1 SGHAT, CDR2 FQNNGV. The V gene end was trimmed by 0 bases and the J gene end by 6 bases; junction bases not matched to a gene: 8. CDR3 size: 16 residues. CDR3 sequence: CASSLDFRTGDNGYTF. The CDR3 DNA reads as TGTGCCAGCAGCTTAGACTTCCGGACAGGGGATAATGGCTACACCTTC.

The CDR3 DNA reads as TGCAGTGCTAGAGATCCGGCTAGCGGGATCAATGAGCAGTTCTTC. As protein: CSARDPASGINEQFF. This rearrangement joins TRBV20-1 to TRBJ2-1; 9 nucleotides line up with TRBD2. CDR3 length equals 15 residues. The V gene end was trimmed by 0 bases and the J gene end by 6 bases; junction bases not matched to a gene: 6. Germline CDR1 is DFQATT and CDR2 is SNEGSKA (reference sequence).

V is TRBV6-5 and J is TRBJ1-1; TRBD1 might be the D (6 bases). The CDR3 is 14 residues long. Trimming took off 2 bases at V and 6 bases at J, with 13 bases between the two ends. Germline values: CDR1 MNHEY, CDR2 SVGAGI. The CDR3 nucleotides are TGTGCCAGCAGTTACCTTGGGGGCGCCGCTGAAGCTTTCTTT. It translates to CASSYLGGAAEAFF.

The count of this clonotype is one. The chain recombines TRBV4-1 with TRBJ2-1, with 7 bases fitting TRBD2. The J segment lost 6 bases and the V segment lost 1 base, leaving 6 bases of the junction unmatched. This CDR3 region has 15 residues. The V gene's germline CDR1 is MGHRA and CDR2 YSYEKL. The chain's CDR3 is CASSQVAGVGNEQFF. The CDR3 region has the DNA TGCGCCAGCAGCCAAGTGGCGGGAGTGGGCAATGAGCAGTTCTTC.

V and J are TRBV3-1 and TRBJ1-5; TRBD1 aligns across 8 bases. This CDR3 is built from 16 residues. Per germline, CDR1 LGHDT and CDR2 YNNKEL (reference sequence). The V gene end was trimmed by 4 bases and the J gene end by 4 bases; junction bases not matched to a gene: 9. The CDR3 DNA follows: TGTGCCAGCAGCCCGGAACCGGGACAGGCGAATCAGCCCCAGCATTTT. It translates to CASSPEPGQANQPQHF. Based on the CDR3 plus reference TRBV3-1 and TRBJ1-5, the full variable domain is DTAVSQTPKYLVTQMGNDKSIKCEQNLGHDTMYWYKQDSKKFLKIMFSYNNKELIINETVPNRFSPKSPDKAHLNLHINSLELGDSAVYFCASSPEPGQANQPQHFGDGTRLSIL.

The V gene is TRBV27, the J gene TRBJ2-2; 9 positions agree with TRBD1. Germline-derived CDR1 and CDR2 are MNHEY and SMNVEV (reference sequence). The CDR3 loop spans 18 amino acids. Trimming cost V 0 bases and J 5 bases; bases outside gene matches: 10. The CDR3 DNA is TGTGCCAGCAGTTTATCAGTACCCGGGACAGGGAGAACCGGGGAGCTGTTTTTT. Protein sequence: CASSLSVPGTGRTGELFF.

The V gene is TRBV28, the J gene TRBJ2-1; maybe TRBD1 (5 bases). This CDR3 region has 14 residues. The V end lost 10 bases, the J end lost 1 base, and 14 bases lay between the germline ends. Per germline, CDR1 MDHEN and CDR2 SYDVKM. This chain's CDR3 is CATYRQLSYNEQFF. The CDR3 bases are TGTGCCACCTACAGACAGCTTTCCTACAATGAGCAGTTCTTC.

The chain couples TRBV5-5 to TRBJ1-5, with unresolved D. With 0 bases removed from V and 3 bases from J, the gap between germline ends came to 7 bases. The V gene's germline CDR1 is SGHKS and CDR2 YYEKEE (reference sequence). CDR3 length: 14 residues. CDR3 in DNA: TGTGCCAGCAGCTTGGGGGATGACAATCAGCCCCAGCATTTT. Encoded protein: CASSLGDDNQPQHF.